The 5 T cell receptor beta chains in this list originate from one sample, sequenced in a study of T cell repertoires in cytomegalovirus infection. From the reads, TCRdb called clonotypes with MiXCR, one entry per CDR3 protein. The sample carries some 100,000 distinct CDR3 sequences, 23% recorded once. Sequenced material: CD8+ T cells from PBMCs. These TCRs come from a human donor in good health (CMV status not recorded). Some clones in this sample may be carry-over from other donors' samples.

This clonotype was seen a handful of times. The DNA of the CDR3 is TGTGCCAGCAGCCCAGTGAATAGTCAGCTGTACAATGAGCAGTTCTTC. Its protein is CASSPVNSQLYNEQFF. The chain combines TRBV7-9 with TRBJ2-1; D unclear. Per the germline V gene, CDR1 is SEHNR and CDR2 is FQNEAQ (reference sequence). The CDR3 runs 16 residues. Deletions cut 5 bases from V and 4 bases from J, with 18 bases between.

This clonotype was found a few times. This chain uses TRBV19 with TRBJ1-5; possibly TRBD1 for D (5 bases). CDR1 and CDR2 (germline): LNHDA, SQIVND (reference sequence). The CDR3 spans 13 residues. Between the trimmed V and J ends, which lost 5 bases and 3 bases, there was a span of 8 bases. The CDR3, as DNA: TGTGCCAGTAGTTCCGGGACCAATCAGCCCCAGCATTTT. Protein product: CASSSGTNQPQHF.

The chain couples TRBV10-2 to TRBJ2-7; tentative D call: TRBD2 (5 bases). V lost 7 bases, J lost 5 bases, and 12 bases lay in between. Per germline, CDR1 WSHSY and CDR2 SAAADI. The CDR3 is 12 amino acids. CDR3 sequence: CASKEGANEQYF. In DNA, the CDR3 is TGCGCCAGCAAAGAGGGAGCAAACGAGCAGTACTTC.

In this sample, this clonotype turned up once. A single base separates this from a much larger clone, so it may be a read error. The rearrangement uses TRBV20-1 and TRBJ2-5; tentative D call: TRBD1 (6 bases). CDR1 is DFQATT and CDR2 is SNEGSKA in the germline V gene (reference sequence). This CDR3 comprises 13 residues. Trimming removed 5 bases at V and 6 bases at J, with 16 bases between. CDR3 coding DNA: TGCAGTGCTCGGGACACGGGGCGGCAGACCCAGTACTTC. Protein: CSARDTGRQTQYF.

The chain has TRBV27 and TRBJ2-7; 11 bases match TRBD1. Germline lookup yields CDR1 MNHEY and CDR2 SMNVEV (reference sequence). CDR3 length equals 16 residues. Unmatched junction bases numbered 9, after V lost 5 bases and J lost 3 bases. CDR3 sequence: CASSGPDRGPLYEQYF. The CDR3 nucleotides read TGTGCCAGCAGTGGACCGGACAGGGGGCCCCTCTACGAGCAGTACTTC.